Listed below are T cell receptor beta chains from one sample, sequenced in a study of T cell repertoires in cytomegalovirus infection. A single record per CDR3 protein comes from TCRdb applying MiXCR to the reads. The sample has about 490,000 distinct CDR3 sequences, 16% seen once. Sequenced input: CD8+ T cells from PBMCs. The receptors stem from a human donor in good health (CMV status not recorded). Some clones in this sample may be carry-over from other donors' samples. Each CDR3 is given with its conserved first and last residue. The D gene is left open where the match is weak. Part of the rows lack a size; the others show once, few, many or a class for expanded clones.

D gene,clone size,V gene,J gene,CDR3 protein,CDR3 DNA
.,.,TRBV27,TRBJ1-1,CASSPLVTMNTEAFF,TGTGCCAGCAGTCCGCTGGTCACGATGAACACTGAAGCTTTCTTT
.,few,TRBV2,TRBJ1-5,CASRVPGQVNNQPQHF,TGTGCCAGCAGGGTACCGGGACAAGTGAACAATCAGCCCCAGCATTTT
TRBD1,.,TRBV4-1,TRBJ1-6,CASSYDRGESSPLHF,TGCGCCAGCAGCTATGACAGGGGGGAGAGTTCACCCCTCCACTTT
.,many,TRBV12-5,TRBJ2-1,CASGLGSNEQFF,TGTGCTAGTGGTTTGGGCAGTAATGAGCAGTTCTTC
.,many,TRBV6-5,TRBJ2-5,CASSYSILKETQYF,TGTGCCAGCAGTTACTCGATCCTCAAGGAGACCCAGTACTTC
.,few,TRBV7-9,TRBJ1-2,CASSLVDSWDYGYTF,TGTGCCAGCAGCTTAGTTGACTCCTGGGACTATGGCTACACCTTC
.,.,TRBV6-1,TRBJ2-1,CASSESGGGSYNEQFF,TGTGCCAGCAGTGAATCCGGGGGTGGCTCCTACAATGAGCAGTTCTTC
TRBD1,.,TRBV28,TRBJ1-1,CASSFQGAREAFF,TGTGCCAGCAGTTTTCAGGGGGCGCGTGAAGCTTTCTTT
TRBD1,many,TRBV4-1,TRBJ2-7,CASSSDRSSYEQYF,TGCGCCAGCAGCTCGGACAGGAGCTCCTACGAGCAGTACTTC
TRBD2,.,TRBV5-1,TRBJ2-7,CASWAGTSAIPDYEQYF,TGCGCCAGCTGGGCCGGGACTAGCGCAATTCCCGACTACGAGCAGTACTTC
.,.,TRBV15,TRBJ2-5,CATRGLRVGETQYF,TGTGCCACCCGAGGATTGAGGGTGGGAGAGACCCAGTACTTC
.,.,TRBV15,TRBJ1-3,CATSEPDSGNTIYF,TGTGCCACCAGCGAACCAGACTCTGGAAACACCATATATTTT
TRBD2,.,TRBV28,TRBJ2-7,CASSAFGFSSGRSGEQYF,TGTGCCAGCAGTGCCTTTGGTTTTTCTAGCGGAAGGAGCGGGGAGCAGTACTTC
TRBD1,many,TRBV12-3/TRBV12-4,TRBJ1-1,CASSSSGQEHTEAFF,TGTGCCAGCAGCTCATCGGGACAGGAACACACTGAAGCTTTCTTT
TRBD2,.,TRBV29-1,TRBJ2-5,CSLGLAGPQGTQYF,TGCAGCTTGGGACTAGCGGGACCCCAAGGGACCCAGTACTTC
.,many,TRBV4-1,TRBJ2-2,CASSQVPNTGELFF,TGCGCCAGCAGCCAAGTACCTAACACCGGGGAGCTGTTTTTT
TRBD1,many,TRBV7-6,TRBJ1-5,CASSSTGTGGNQPQHF,TGTGCCAGCAGCTCGACCGGGACAGGAGGCAATCAGCCCCAGCATTTT
TRBD1,many,TRBV7-9,TRBJ2-7,CASSRPGQGMMKYF,TGTGCCAGCAGCCGGCCGGGACAGGGTATGATGAAGTACTTC
TRBD2,many,TRBV28,TRBJ2-7,CASSSLAGGRWQYF,TGTGCCAGCAGTTCGCTAGCGGGAGGGCGGTGGCAGTACTTC
TRBD2,many,TRBV12-5,TRBJ2-5,CASGFPGGSGGASETQYF,TGTGCTAGTGGTTTCCCCGGAGGTAGCGGGGGGGCCTCAGAGACCCAGTACTTC
.,.,TRBV5-6,TRBJ2-1,CASSPKTQGYNEQFF,TGTGCCAGCAGCCCGAAGACTCAGGGGTACAATGAGCAGTTCTTC
.,few,TRBV6-4,TRBJ2-7,CASSDSTFSYEQYF,TGTGCCAGCAGTGACTCGACTTTCAGCTACGAGCAGTACTTC
.,.,TRBV27,TRBJ1-1,CASSPSGHTVAFF,TGTGCCAGCAGTCCCAGTGGCCACACTGTAGCTTTCTTT
.,few,TRBV29-1,TRBJ1-1,CSVERPTEAFF,TGCAGCGTTGAACGACCCACTGAAGCTTTCTTT
TRBD1,few,TRBV7-9,TRBJ1-1,CASSSDRGEGTEAFF,TGTGCCAGCAGCTCAGACAGGGGGGAGGGCACTGAAGCTTTCTTT
TRBD1,few,TRBV27,TRBJ2-7,CASSLIGDSPYEQYF,TGTGCCAGCAGTTTAATTGGGGACAGCCCCTACGAGCAGTACTTC
.,.,TRBV15,TRBJ2-7,CATSRDASLGTRVAEQYF,TGTGCCACCAGCAGAGATGCCTCCCTCGGGACGCGTGTAGCCGAGCAGTACTTC
.,once,TRBV6-5,TRBJ2-7,CASRNRVYEQYF,TGTGCCAGCAGGAACAGGGTCTACGAGCAGTACTTC
TRBD2,many,TRBV28,TRBJ2-1,CATPSQCRAGGLYNEQFF,TGTGCCACCCCAAGCCAATGCCGGGCGGGAGGTCTCTACAATGAGCAGTTCTTC
.,many,TRBV7-2,TRBJ2-3,CASSLDGSNTDTQYF,TGTGCCAGCAGCTTAGATGGGTCCAACACAGATACGCAGTATTTT
.,few,TRBV25-1,TRBJ1-4,CASGVWDSNEKLFF,TGTGCCAGCGGGGTATGGGACTCCAATGAAAAACTGTTTTTT
.,.,TRBV19,TRBJ2-5,CASRRKWLRETQYF,TGTGCCAGTAGGCGGAAATGGTTGAGAGAGACCCAGTACTTC
.,few,TRBV5-4,TRBJ2-7,CASSAGGGSDEQYF,TGTGCCAGCAGCGCCGGAGGGGGGTCGGACGAGCAGTACTTC
.,few,TRBV20-1,TRBJ2-1,CSASPTVSYNEQFF,TGCAGTGCTAGCCCGACGGTCTCCTACAATGAGCAGTTCTTC
TRBD1,.,TRBV19,TRBJ1-5,CASSSDRGNSNQPQHF,TGTGCCAGTAGTTCTGACAGGGGTAATAGCAATCAGCCCCAGCATTTT
TRBD1,many,TRBV28,TRBJ1-2,CASSSLIGQGAYNYGYTF,TGTGCCAGCAGTTCTCTGATTGGACAGGGGGCCTATAACTATGGCTACACCTTC
.,many,TRBV19,TRBJ1-5,CASSMVLSQPQHF,TGTGCCAGTAGTATGGTGTTGAGCCAGCCCCAGCATTTT
.,.,TRBV30,TRBJ1-6,CAWNGGYNSPLHF,TGTGCCTGGAACGGGGGTTATAATTCACCCCTCCACTTT
.,.,TRBV2,TRBJ2-2,CANLTGTGELFF,TGTGCCAACCTGACGGGAACCGGGGAGCTGTTTTTT
.,.,TRBV7-9,TRBJ1-2,CASSSGTQGYTF,TGTGCCAGCAGCAGCGGGACTCAGGGCTACACCTTC
.,.,TRBV13,TRBJ1-2,CASSLGRRNYGYTF,TGTGCCAGCAGCTTAGGCCGCAGAAACTATGGCTACACCTTC
.,.,TRBV3-1,TRBJ2-4,CASSQGVGLAKNIQYF,TGTGCCAGCAGCCAAGGAGTCGGTTTAGCCAAAAACATTCAGTACTTC
TRBD1,many,TRBV11-1,TRBJ2-2,CASSLRTGTGSTGELFF,TGTGCCAGCAGCTTAAGGACCGGGACAGGGAGCACCGGGGAGCTGTTTTTT
.,many,TRBV28,TRBJ1-4,CASSLLQATNEKLFF,TGTGCCAGCAGCTTACTCCAGGCAACTAATGAAAAACTGTTTTTT
.,once,TRBV7-3,TRBJ2-1,CARSEGAMGGEVKFF,TGTGCCAGAAGCGAAGGGGCCATGGGGGGCGAGGTGAAGTTCTTC
TRBD2,.,TRBV7-3,TRBJ2-3,CASSQLAGVSDTQYF,TGTGCCAGCAGCCAACTAGCGGGAGTGTCAGATACGCAGTATTTT
TRBD2,once,TRBV5-6,TRBJ2-1,CASSLIREGHDNEQFF,TGTGCCAGCAGCTTAATCCGGGAGGGCCACGACAATGAGCAGTTCTTC
.,few,TRBV5-6,TRBJ2-7,CASSTGPAKQYF,TGTGCCAGCAGCACGGGACCTGCTAAGCAGTACTTC
.,few,TRBV6-6,TRBJ2-7,CASSYQGPAYEQYF,TGTGCCAGCAGTTACCAAGGACCAGCCTACGAGCAGTACTTC
TRBD1,.,TRBV25-1,TRBJ1-2,CASRAIDSGTGFYGYTF,TGTGCCAGCAGAGCGATCGACTCCGGGACAGGTTTCTATGGCTACACCTTC
.,many,TRBV11-2,TRBJ2-7,CATGAQWDYEQYF,TGTGCCACCGGGGCGCAATGGGATTACGAGCAGTACTTC
TRBD2,many,TRBV6-5,TRBJ2-2,CASSYGAPGLAGSDTGELFF,TGTGCCAGCAGTTACGGTGCCCCGGGACTAGCGGGAAGCGACACCGGGGAGCTGTTTTTT